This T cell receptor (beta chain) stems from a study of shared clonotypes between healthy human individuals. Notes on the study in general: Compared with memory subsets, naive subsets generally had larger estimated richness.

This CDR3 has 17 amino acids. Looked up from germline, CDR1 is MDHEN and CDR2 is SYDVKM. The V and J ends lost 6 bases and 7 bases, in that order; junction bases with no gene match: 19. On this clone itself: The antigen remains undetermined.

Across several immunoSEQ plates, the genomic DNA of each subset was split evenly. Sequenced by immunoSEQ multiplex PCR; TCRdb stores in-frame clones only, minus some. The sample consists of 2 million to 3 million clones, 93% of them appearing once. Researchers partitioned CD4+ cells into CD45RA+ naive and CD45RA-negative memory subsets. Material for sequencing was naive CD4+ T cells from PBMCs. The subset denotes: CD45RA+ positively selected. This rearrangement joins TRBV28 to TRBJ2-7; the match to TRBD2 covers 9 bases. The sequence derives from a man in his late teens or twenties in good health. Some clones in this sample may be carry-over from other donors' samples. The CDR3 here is CASSLPRRAGGPWEQYF. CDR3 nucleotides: TGTGCCAGCAGCCTCCCCCGCCGGGCGGGAGGGCCCTGGGAGCAGTACTTC.